This entry concerns a single TCR beta chain. This clonotype was observed at least ten times. There is no known antigen for this receptor. Base-call qualities are not available, and no considerably larger clone is one nucleotide away. The sample comes from a study of regulatory T cells in long-lasting Graves disease (dated by TCRdb to the early 2020s). With respect to the entire study: Antithyroid drugs had been taken for less than 3 months by newly diagnosed Graves' disease patients. Peripheral blood TCR sequencing and RNA sequencing compared persistent Graves' disease patients with newly diagnosed Graves' disease patients. The study was registered as a clinical trial and conducted in China. A total of 35 or so samples were covered by TCR sequencing, comprising roughly 13 persistent and 20 newly diagnosed Graves' disease patients. Findings and caveats that apply to the study as a whole: The authors acknowledged the small sample size as a limitation that may reduce accuracy. More public clonotypes were shared among persistent patients (around 2,600) than among newly diagnosed patients (966). Compared with newly diagnosed patients, persistent Graves' disease patients had lower TCR Shannon entropy and fewer highly expanded clones, which suggests clonal expansion. Because the primary lesion, thyroid tissue, could not be accessed, the study looked at peripheral blood alone. Only the TCR beta chain was sequenced and analyzed.

Library preparation used multiplex PCR. The listed sequencing device is Illumina HiSeq 4000. CDR3 regions were amplified by Arm-PCR with iRepertoire HTBI primers to construct TCR beta libraries. Before sequencing, the PCR products underwent gel purification. Processing in the source paper ran as follows. Gene usage analysis of CDR3 amino acid clonotypes relied on the approximately 68 TRBV and 14 TRBJ segments identified across samples. COPE and FqMerger were used to merge filtered high-quality paired reads into contigs. Contigs were aligned with BLAST to IMGT TRBV, TRBD and TRBJ reference genes, and CDR3 was defined per IMGT. Clonotypes above 0.1% frequency were classified as highly expanded clones. Repertoire diversity was measured by Shannon entropy, and V-J evenness by the Gini coefficient. Clonotypes shared by more than one individual were considered public. The public sequencing data were trimmed at Q25 with fastp and processed into clonotypes with MiXCR by TCRdb, which kept only in-frame beta chains. Every CDR3 protein is listed once, alongside the most common genes and DNA of its rows. The V and J calls come from TCRdb's annotation, not from the publication. For this sample the table gives roughly 430,000 distinct CDR3 sequences, of which about 17% were detected only once. The ten largest account for around a tenth of the sample.

The sample's time point label is to be understood as: newly diagnosed GD, antithyroid drugs for less than 3 months. RNA was extracted from PBMCs in TRIzol for both TCR sequencing and RNA sequencing. Graves' disease was diagnosed according to American Thyroid Association guidelines. The patients came from an endocrinology department in Xi'an, China. From each patient, 8 to 10 milliliters of peripheral blood was collected into an EDTA anticoagulant tube. Ficoll Paque Plus density gradient separation was used to isolate PBMCs, and no additional T cell sorting was done. RNA quality was checked with an Agilent 2100 Bioanalyzer and agarose gel, and concentration with a NanoDrop 2000. A further study also used this sample, focusing on T cells in Graves' hyperthyroidism and ophthalmopathy. As the second publication notes: Stable Graves' hyperthyroidism was defined as no progression to ophthalmopathy during 18 months of follow-up. Hyperthyroidism patients were newly diagnosed, with disease duration under 2 months, and aged 18 to 65 years. Patients with uncontrolled infections, other autoimmune diseases, pregnancy or lactation were excluded. Diagnoses were based on clinical symptoms, serum thyroxine and TRAb, thyroid ultrasound and orbital computed tomography. A first-round RT-PCR of the TCR CDR3 used the HTBI primer set with the Qiagen OneStep RT-PCR kit. Most expanded thyroid clonotypes (frequency above 0.001) were also detected in blood, suggesting blood repertoires may reflect thyroid immune responses. In cross-validation, a model built on a 13 V-J signature told ophthalmopathy apart from stable hyperthyroidism with over 85% sensitivity and around 83% specificity, and in testing the same model reached 80%/75%. During validation, the model predicted progression to ophthalmopathy a median of roughly 7.1 months ahead of onset, with more than 60% sensitivity and 72.22% specificity. TCR V-J signatures able to tell the groups apart were searched for in a discovery cohort of some 100 patients, of whom more than 40 had Graves' ophthalmopathy and roughly 57 had stable Graves' hyperthyroidism. Prospective prediction of ophthalmopathy was tested in an independent validation cohort consisting of about 20 hyperthyroidism patients and more than 15 patients who later progressed to ophthalmopathy. The roughly 90 discovery patients were divided at random into training and test sets in a 7:3 ratio. In roughly six Graves' hyperthyroidism patients, the study also compared T-cell repertoires from thyroid tissue with T-cell repertoires from blood. After blood sampling, hyperthyroidism patients were treated with methimazole at a starting dose of 30 mg daily, and ophthalmopathy patients were treated with high-dose intravenous methylprednisolone. Libraries were constructed in a second round of multiplex PCR, after which size selection and purification were carried out. Paired-end sequencing of the libraries was performed with 100 bp reads on an Illumina HiSeq2000. SOAPnuke was used to process the raw data, throwing out any read that contained adapters or uncalled bases, had a mean Phred below 15, or lacked an exact constant-primer or identifier match. High-quality paired reads were merged with COPE v1.2.5, and unique nucleotide sequences were defined as clonotypes. Clonotypes were aligned to IMGT TRBV, TRBD and TRBJ reference segments using MiTCR v1.1. The analysis included only V-J combinations with a frequency above 0.0001, which together covered around 99% of the repertoires. The TCS score was defined as the ratio of F50 (clonal expansion) to E x V (chaos), calculated using BLOSUM62-based TCRdist between CDR3 peptides within each V-J. Welch's t-statistics and random forest reduced roughly 530 V-J features to around 14, which were used in a naive Bayes classifier (R e1071). Sample size was not statistically predetermined, and investigators were not blinded to group allocation. The paper reports TCR Vbeta CDR3 sequencing of about 140 peripheral blood samples: around 45 ophthalmopathy, fewer than 80 hyperthyroidism and about 17 progressor patients.

The sequence came from a woman aged 25 to 39 with Graves disease. Donor details come from another sample of the same person, matched by shared clones. This specimen was peripheral blood mononuclear cells (PBMCs), taken at new diagnosis, from a patient treated with antithyroid drugs.

The DNA reads as follows: TGTGCCAGCAGCTTAAGGACAGGATCTTTCCTGGATACGCAGTATTTT. It is translated as CASSLRTGSFLDTQYF. The chain links TRBV11-2 with TRBJ2-3; 7 nucleotides in the junction match TRBD1. Trimming removed 2 bases from V and 6 bases from J; the gene matches leave 11 bases unexplained. The CDR3 goes from the cysteine to the phenylalanine over 16 residues. The CDR3 DNA has 48 bases and is translated from base 1. From a lookup of the germline V gene, CDR1 and CDR2 are SGHAT and FQNNGV.